Below are 24 T cell receptor beta chains sequenced from a single sample in a study of T cells after yellow fever vaccination. Via MiXCR, TCRdb re-called the 5' RACE reads, giving one row per CDR3 protein. The table includes about 240,000 distinct CDR3 sequences, about 7.1% detected once. The sequencing used CD4+ T cells sorted from PBMCs, collected 15 days after the yellow fever booster vaccination. All receptors derive from a man aged 30 to 45 who received the YFV17D yellow fever vaccine.

This clonotype was found many times. The chain links TRBV5-6 to TRBJ2-1, with 7 bases that match TRBD1. Germline loops: CDR1 SGHDT, CDR2 YYEEEE. V was pared by 4 bases and J by 8 bases, with 24 bases of the junction left unmatched. CDR3 length: 19 amino acids. CDR3 in amino acids: CASSTFFGDRASGGDEQFF. In nucleotides, the CDR3 is TGTGCCAGCAGCACTTTTTTCGGGGACCGGGCCTCAGGGGGAGATGAGCAGTTCTTC.

This clonotype was observed at least ten times. The chain combines TRBV10-3 with TRBJ2-3; a possible D gene is TRBD2 (7 bases). V was trimmed by 8 bases and J by 2 bases, leaving 17 bases between them. This CDR3 spans 15 amino acids. The germline V gene encodes CDR1 ENHRY and CDR2 SYGVKD. The CDR3 DNA reads as TGTGCCATCCAGCGGGACACTTTATTCACAGATACGCAGTATTTT. Translated: CAIQRDTLFTDTQYF.

In this sample, this clonotype turned up a few times. J is TRBJ2-5 and V is TRBV7-6; D may be TRBD1 (6 bases). This CDR3 contains 15 residues. With 1 base removed from V and 4 bases from J, the gap between germline ends came to 13 bases. CDR1 is SGHVS, CDR2 FNYEAQ, per germline. The CDR3 sequence is CASSLVGGYRETQYF. CDR3 DNA sequence: TGTGCCAGCAGCTTAGTTGGGGGCTACAGAGAGACCCAGTACTTC.

This clonotype was recorded a few times. The rearrangement joins TRBV9 to TRBJ2-1; the D gene could be TRBD1 or TRBD2 (5 bases each). This CDR3 is 11 amino acids long. Trimming shortened V by 8 bases and J by 9 bases, and 12 bases separated the two germline ends. CDR1 is SGDLS, CDR2 YYNGEE, per germline. CDR3 residues: CASLLGVEQFF. The CDR3 DNA reads as TGTGCCAGTCTCCTGGGGGTTGAGCAGTTCTTC.

Ten or more counts support this clonotype. The chain recombines TRBV10-3 with TRBJ1-5; D not certain. Trimming took off 2 bases at V and 4 bases at J, with 6 bases between the two ends. Germline V CDR1 and CDR2: ENHRY, SYGVKD. The CDR3 is 13 amino acids. CDR3 sequence (DNA): TGTGCCATCAGTGAGGGAGGTAATCAGCCCCAGCATTTT. Translation gives CAISEGGNQPQHF.

The genes are TRBV5-1 and TRBJ2-5, with a tentative D call TRBD1 (5 bases). This CDR3 contains 14 residues. Between the trimmed V and J ends, which lost 1 base and 3 bases, there was a span of 10 bases. CDR1 and CDR2 (germline): SGHRS, YFSETQ. CDR3 sequence reads: CASSLRQGKETQYF. The CDR3 DNA reads as TGCGCCAGCAGCTTGAGGCAGGGCAAAGAGACCCAGTACTTC.

The chain couples TRBV19 to TRBJ2-7, with TRBD2 matching 11 bases. Germline-derived CDR1 and CDR2 are LNHDA and SQIVND (reference sequence). The CDR3 is made up of 18 amino acids. V shed 1 base and J 0 bases; nucleotides not matched to a gene: 8. CDR3: CASSIVGLAGESSYEQYF. The CDR3 nucleotides are TGTGCCAGTAGTATAGTAGGACTAGCGGGCGAGAGCTCCTACGAGCAGTACTTC.

The V and J genes are TRBV7-6 and TRBJ2-2, with TRBD2 matching over 13 bases. Germline assignment: CDR1 SGHVS and CDR2 FNYEAQ. The CDR3 contains 13 residues. Unmatched junction bases numbered 7, after V lost 10 bases and J lost 11 bases. The CDR3 DNA sequence: TGTGCCACCGCCGGGACTAGCGGGACCGAGCTGTTTTTT. As protein: CATAGTSGTELFF. Using reference TRBV7-6 and TRBJ2-2 for the parts outside the CDR3, the full variable domain is GAGVSQSPRYKVTKRGQDVALRCDPISGHVSLYWYRQALGQGPEFLTYFNYEAQQDKSGLPNDRFSAERPEGSISTLTIQRTEQRDSAMYRCATAGTSGTELFFGEGSRLTVL.

This clonotype was counted only a few times. The chain joins TRBV6-5 to TRBJ2-7; D possibly uses TRBD1 or TRBD2 (5 bases each). V lost 2 bases and J 7 bases, leaving 24 bases between the germline ends. Germline V gene sequence: CDR1 MNHEY, CDR2 SVGAGI. There are 17 residues in the CDR3. CDR3 residues: CASSYGGSRTRSGEQYF. Written as DNA, the CDR3 is TGTGCCAGCAGTTACGGGGGAAGCAGAACCAGATCGGGGGAGCAGTACTTC.

This clonotype was detected only a few times. V and J are TRBV7-2 and TRBJ1-1; TRBD1 might be the D (5 bases). Germline assignment: CDR1 SGHTA and CDR2 FQGNSA. The V end lost 5 bases, the J end lost 5 bases, and 15 bases lay between the germline ends. The CDR3 has 14 residues. The CDR3 reads CASSPGGGWTEAFF. In nucleotides, the CDR3 is TGTGCCAGCAGCCCAGGCGGGGGGTGGACTGAAGCTTTCTTT.

The chain has TRBV4-3 and TRBJ1-1; perhaps TRBD1 as D (6 bases). Germline CDR1 is LGHNA and CDR2 is YSLEER. V was cut by 4 bases and J by 10 bases, with 13 bases left in between. CDR3 length: 12 residues. Here the CDR3 reads CASSPPGGRAFF. CDR3 bases: TGCGCCAGCAGCCCCCCGGGGGGCCGAGCTTTCTTT.

This clonotype was counted a few times. The chain uses TRBV20-1 and TRBJ2-1; the match to TRBD2 covers 14 bases. Germline assignment: CDR1 DFQATT and CDR2 SNEGSKA (reference sequence). The J segment lost 9 bases and the V segment lost 1 base, leaving 14 bases of the junction unmatched. The CDR3 extends over 18 amino acids. The CDR3 region has the DNA TGCAGTGCTAGAGGACTAGCGGGAGGGCATTCCGGCCGTGGTGAGCAGTTCTTC. It translates to CSARGLAGGHSGRGEQFF.

This clonotype was seen only a few times. The chain joins TRBV12-3 or TRBV12-4 to TRBJ2-5, with a possible D match to TRBD2 (6 bases). Trimming removed 6 bases at V and 7 bases at J, with 21 bases between. CDR3 size: 15 residues. Here the CDR3 reads CASSRQTRTPSTQYF. CDR3 sequence (DNA): TGTGCCAGCAGCCGACAGACTAGGACCCCTTCGACCCAGTACTTC.

This clonotype was observed a handful of times. V gene TRBV12-3 or TRBV12-4 combines with J gene TRBJ2-5, with 7 bases aligning to TRBD1. V shed 5 bases, J shed 0 bases, and the junction held 6 bases outside the gene matches. CDR3 length: 15 residues. This CDR3 reads CASSRDSLHQETQYF. CDR3 coding DNA: TGTGCCAGCAGTAGGGACAGCCTACACCAAGAGACCCAGTACTTC.

The J gene is TRBJ1-2, the V gene TRBV7-2; 7 nucleotides match TRBD1. The CDR3 consists of 16 residues. Germline lookup yields CDR1 SGHTA and CDR2 FQGNSA. V shed 4 bases and J 6 bases; nucleotides not matched to a gene: 14. This CDR3 is CASSSRQGMGYNGYTF. CDR3 bases: TGTGCCAGCAGCTCCCGACAGGGTATGGGTTATAATGGCTACACCTTC.

This clonotype was observed at least ten times. The genes are TRBV6-6 and TRBJ1-6; TRBD1 matches at 11 bases. V trimming: 8 bases; J trimming: 6 bases; junction bases outside the gene matches: 9. The CDR3 is 16 amino acids. Germline CDR1 and CDR2: MNHNY and SVGAGI (reference sequence). The CDR3 spells CASRTSGQGANSPLHF. In DNA, the CDR3 is TGTGCCAGCCGGACAAGTGGACAGGGGGCTAATTCACCCCTCCACTTT.

The table lists this clonotype with a few counts. The rearrangement uses TRBV5-4 and TRBJ2-2, with D possibly matching TRBD2 (7 bases). V was clipped by 3 bases and J by 1 base, with 16 bases between them. This CDR3 region has 17 residues. CDR1 is SGHNT, CDR2 YYREEE, per germline (reference sequence). The chain's CDR3 is CASSWGLGGQNTGELFF. The CDR3 nucleotides read TGTGCCAGCAGCTGGGGTCTCGGGGGGCAGAACACCGGGGAGCTGTTTTTT.

The genes are TRBV25-1 and TRBJ2-5; D unresolved. The CDR3 is 14 residues long. Per germline, CDR1 MGHDK and CDR2 SYGVNS. V lost 6 bases and J 5 bases, leaving 16 bases between the germline ends. CDR3 region: CASREKTALETQYF. The CDR3 DNA sequence: TGTGCCAGCAGAGAAAAGACGGCCTTGGAGACCCAGTACTTC.

The rearrangement uses TRBV2 and TRBJ2-6; D not certain. The length of the CDR3 is 15 residues. The germline V gene encodes CDR1 SNHLY and CDR2 FYNNEI. V was pared by 4 bases and J by 0 bases, with 7 bases between. CDR3 bases: TGTGCCAGCAGTGCGGGCGGCTCTGGGGCCAACGTCCTGACTTTC. Residues: CASSAGGSGANVLTF.

This chain links TRBV19 with TRBJ2-2; the D gene could be TRBD1 or TRBD2 (7 bases each). Deletions cut 9 bases from V and 4 bases from J, with 18 bases between. This CDR3 has 15 residues. Germline V gene sequence: CDR1 LNHDA, CDR2 SQIVND (reference sequence). The CDR3 sequence: CASQQGGTRTGELFF. CDR3 coding DNA: TGTGCCAGCCAGCAGGGGGGGACCCGCACCGGGGAGCTGTTTTTT.

This chain connects TRBV4-1 to TRBJ2-6; the D gene could be TRBD1 or TRBD2 (7 bases each). The V end was cut by 4 bases, the J end by 0 bases, with 22 bases between. Germline CDR1 is MGHRA and CDR2 is YSYEKL. This CDR3 contains 20 residues. The CDR3 bases are TGCGCCAGCAGCCGATACCTCAGCGGGACAGAGAGCTCTGGGGCCAACGTCCTGACTTTC. Protein sequence: CASSRYLSGTESSGANVLTF.

The CDR3 protein is CASSLEGGANYGYTF. For the CDR3, the DNA is TGCGCCAGCAGCTTGGAAGGGGGAGCTAACTATGGCTACACCTTC. This rearrangement joins TRBV5-1 to TRBJ1-2, with D maybe TRBD1 (6 bases). The CDR3 contains 15 residues. CDR1 is SGHRS, CDR2 YFSETQ, per germline. Trimming took off 0 bases at V and 0 bases at J, with 9 bases between the two ends.

CDR3 coding DNA: TGCGCCAGCAGCCTGAGGATAGCGGGAGGTCACTCCTACGAGCAGTACTTC. Translation: CASSLRIAGGHSYEQYF. The chain employs TRBV5-1 and TRBJ2-7; the match to TRBD2 covers 10 bases. Looked up from germline, CDR1 is SGHRS and CDR2 is YFSETQ. The J segment lost 0 bases and the V segment lost 4 bases, leaving 10 bases of the junction unmatched. The CDR3 has 17 residues. Based on the CDR3 plus reference TRBV5-1 and TRBJ2-7, the full variable domain is KAGVTQTPRYLIKTRGQQVTLSCSPISGHRSVSWYQQTPGQGLQFLFEYFSETQRNKGNFPGRFSGRQFSNSRSEMNVSTLELGDSALYLCASSLRIAGGHSYEQYFGPGTRLTVT.

The V gene is TRBV23-1, the J gene TRBJ2-7; the match to TRBD2 covers 8 bases. TRBV23-1 is an ORF, with its function uncertain. The J segment lost 6 bases and the V segment lost 2 bases, leaving 12 bases of the junction unmatched. The CDR3 totals 16 residues. The CDR3 nucleotides are TGCGCCAGCAGTCAACGGGAAAGCGGGAGAGAGGGCGAGCAGTACTTC. It yields the protein CASSQRESGREGEQYF.